Listed below are T cell receptor beta chains from one sample, sequenced in a study of cytomegalovirus exposure and HLA in healthy donors. Using immunoSEQ multiplex PCR, the repertoire was profiled, and TCRdb retains in-frame clones only, with some absent. The table records over 150,000 clones, 75% to 85% of them present only once. The specimen was PBMCs. These receptors were collected from a man aged 30-40 years in good health and CMV-seronegative. Both conserved end residues are part of each CDR3. D genes are given only for firm matches. Clone size appears in some rows only: once, few, many, or a class for an expanded clone.

d_call,v_call,clone_size,j_call,cdr3_nt,cdr3_aa
TRBD1,TRBV5-1,.,TRBJ1-5,TGCGCCAGCAGCTCTAGGGGGCAGGGTCAGCCCCAGCATTTT,CASSSRGQGQPQHF
.,TRBV7-9,.,TRBJ2-1,TGTGCCAGCGAACGTCTCAGCTCCTACAATGAGCAGTTCTTC,CASERLSSYNEQFF
.,TRBV13,.,TRBJ1-2,TGTGCCAGCATCCGTCAGGGTTGGAACTATGGCTACACCTTC,CASIRQGWNYGYTF
.,TRBV18,.,TRBJ1-1,TGTGCCAGCTCACCACTGTCAGGGACTGAAGCTTTCTTT,CASSPLSGTEAFF
TRBD2,TRBV7-9,.,TRBJ2-3,TGTGCCAGCAGGCGAACTAGCGGAACTAGCACAGATACGCAGTATTTT,CASRRTSGTSTDTQYF
.,TRBV10-3,.,TRBJ2-4,TGTGCCATCAGTGAGGAAAGAGATTACAAAAACATTCAGTACTTC,CAISEERDYKNIQYF
TRBD2,TRBV28,.,TRBJ2-1,TGTGCCAGCAGAGAGTCGGGACTAGCGGGAGGCAGGGAGCAGTTCTTC,CASRESGLAGGREQFF
TRBD1,TRBV4-3,.,TRBJ2-1,TGCGCCAGCAGCCAAGTTTCTGGGACAGGGGGATATGAGCAGTTCTTC,CASSQVSGTGGYEQFF
TRBD1,TRBV7-9,few,TRBJ2-1,TGTGCCAGCATCATTACCGGGACAGAACACTACAATGAGCAGTTCTTC,CASIITGTEHYNEQFF
.,TRBV29-1,once,TRBJ2-3,TGCAGCGTTGAAGGTCTTCTAGTGGATACGCAGTATTTT,CSVEGLLVDTQYF
.,TRBV7-2,.,TRBJ2-2,TGTGCCAGCAGCTTGTTGGTAGCATCCGGGGAGCTGTTTTTT,CASSLLVASGELFF
TRBD2,TRBV7-9,.,TRBJ2-3,TGTGCCAGCAGCTTATGGCTAGCGGGAGGAGGGGATACGCAGTATTTT,CASSLWLAGGGDTQYF
.,TRBV27,once,TRBJ1-4,TGTGCCAGCAGTCCATTTGGGGGGGGGAAAAAACTGTTTTTT,CASSPFGGGKKLFF
TRBD2,TRBV11-1,.,TRBJ2-1,TGTGCCAGCATCCGGGGGGGATACGCTGACAATGAGCAGTTCTTC,CASIRGGYADNEQFF
.,TRBV5-1,.,TRBJ2-1,TGCGCCAGCAGGGACAGGGGGAGGGGGACTAGCGGCTACAATGAGCAGTTCTTC,CASRDRGRGTSGYNEQFF
.,TRBV28,.,TRBJ1-1,TGTGCCAGCAGTTTCAGCAGGCCCAACACTGAAGCTTTCTTT,CASSFSRPNTEAFF
.,TRBV28,.,TRBJ2-1,TGTGCCAGCAGTTCCGTGACTAGTCGTGAGCAGTTCTTC,CASSSVTSREQFF
.,TRBV9,.,TRBJ2-2,TGTGCCAGCAGCGTAAGCGGTTTCCCGAACACCGGGGAGCTGTTTTTT,CASSVSGFPNTGELFF
TRBD1,TRBV28,.,TRBJ2-2,TGTGCCAGCACTACAGGGGTCACCGGGGAGCTGTTTTTT,CASTTGVTGELFF
.,TRBV19,.,TRBJ1-2,TGTGCCAGTAAGAGGTCGGGGGAAACGGGATCGGCTGGCTACACCTTC,CASKRSGETGSAGYTF
.,TRBV28,.,TRBJ2-7,TGTGCCAGCAGTTTAGACCAGACAGGCGAGCAGTACTTC,CASSLDQTGEQYF
TRBD2,TRBV6-1,once,TRBJ2-5,TGTGCCAGCGGCCGAGCGGGGGGTCAAGAGACCCAGTACTTC,CASGRAGGQETQYF
TRBD2,TRBV5-6,.,TRBJ2-1,TGTGCCAGCAGCCTGACTAGCGGGATCTACAATGAGCAGTTCTTC,CASSLTSGIYNEQFF
TRBD1,TRBV30,.,TRBJ2-7,TGTGCCTGGAGCGGACAGGGGACCTACGAGCAGTACTTC,CAWSGQGTYEQYF
.,TRBV6-1,.,TRBJ1-6,TGTGCCAGCAGTGTGGAGACAGTTATGATAAGCTGGGGTTCACCCCTCCACTTT,CASSVETVMISWGSPLHF
TRBD2,TRBV2,.,TRBJ2-7,TGTGCCAGCAGTGGGGACTACGACCCCGAGCAGTACTTC,CASSGDYDPEQYF
TRBD2,TRBV7-3,.,TRBJ2-1,TGTGCCAGCAGCTTAACGGTTGCGGGGGGTGGGCAGTTCTTC,CASSLTVAGGGQFF
TRBD2,TRBV30,.,TRBJ2-2,TGTGCCTGGAGACGGGCCGGGACTAGCTTCACCGGGGAGCTGTTTTTT,CAWRRAGTSFTGELFF
.,TRBV6-1,.,TRBJ1-4,TGTGCCAGCAGTGAAGCTACAGGGTTTGTGGAAAAACTGTTTTTT,CASSEATGFVEKLFF
.,TRBV7-2,.,TRBJ2-7,TGTGCCAGCAGACCCTCAGGGTCCTACGAGCAGTACTTC,CASRPSGSYEQYF
.,TRBV28,.,TRBJ1-5,TGTGCCAGCAAAGGGGGAAGTAGCAATCAGCCCCAGCATTTT,CASKGGSSNQPQHF
.,TRBV6-1,.,TRBJ2-7,TGTGCCAGCAGCGCCTTTACGGATCCTAGCTACGAGCAGTACTTC,CASSAFTDPSYEQYF
.,TRBV19,.,TRBJ2-2,TGTGCCAGTAGTATTCGGCAGGCGAACACCGGGGAACTGTTTTTT,CASSIRQANTGELFF
TRBD1,TRBV4-1,few,TRBJ2-3,TGCGCCAGCAGCCAGGGGACAGGACGTCCCACAGATACGCAGTATTTT,CASSQGTGRPTDTQYF
.,TRBV6-5,once,TRBJ2-1,TGTGCCAGCAGTTACAGAGACAGCTCCTACAATGAGCAGTTCTTC,CASSYRDSSYNEQFF
TRBD2,TRBV6-1,.,TRBJ2-7,TGTGCCACCAGCTCGGGGGGGTCTTACGAGCAGTACTTC,CATSSGGSYEQYF
.,TRBV9,.,TRBJ1-4,TGTGCCAGCAGCGTAGCGGGGGTCGTACAGGAAAAACTGTTTTTT,CASSVAGVVQEKLFF
.,TRBV28,.,TRBJ2-5,TGTGCCAGCACCATACAGGGGGGGGAGACCCAGTACTTC,CASTIQGGETQYF
.,TRBV2,.,TRBJ2-1,TGTGCCAGCTCCGGACAAGTGGACGCGAGCTCCTACAATGAGCAGTTCTTC,CASSGQVDASSYNEQFF
.,TRBV7-9,.,TRBJ2-1,TGTGCCAGCAGCTCGAACAGGGTCAATGAGCAGTTCTTC,CASSSNRVNEQFF
.,TRBV19,once,TRBJ1-3,TGTGCCAGTTCTCGGCTACAGAACTCTGGAAACACCATATATTTT,CASSRLQNSGNTIYF
TRBD1,TRBV19,.,TRBJ2-3,TGTGCCAGTACACCAAACCGGGACAGGGGCACAGATACGCAGTATTTT,CASTPNRDRGTDTQYF
.,TRBV19,.,TRBJ1-1,TGTGCCAGTGGCCGAAGCACTGAAGCTTTCTTT,CASGRSTEAFF
TRBD1,TRBV7-6,.,TRBJ1-2,TGTGCCAGCAGCGGGGGACAGGGGATTGGCTACACCTTC,CASSGGQGIGYTF
.,TRBV27,.,TRBJ2-1,.,CASSSSGVYNEQFF